One sample yielded the 10 T cell receptor beta chains listed below, sequenced in a study of shared clonotypes between healthy human individuals. Here immunoSEQ multiplex PCR was the method, and the copy in TCRdb shows in-frame clones only, minus some. The table has 2 million to 2.5 million clones, approximately 96% seen once. The source material was naive CD4+ T cells sorted from blood. Stated subset: CD45RA+ positively selected. These receptors originate from a man aged 18 to 35 in good health.

This chain uses TRBV4-1 with TRBJ1-3; unclear D gene. The CDR3 has 16 amino acids. Germline V CDR1 and CDR2: MGHRA, YSYEKL. Trimming removed 1 base from V and 0 bases from J, with 10 bases in between. The CDR3 loop is CASSQVRQPSGNTIYF. CDR3 in DNA: TGCGCCAGCAGCCAAGTCAGACAACCCTCTGGAAACACCATATATTTT.

This clone is a singleton in its sample. The rearrangement uses TRBV4-1 and TRBJ2-7, with 8 bases aligning to TRBD2. Per germline, CDR1 MGHRA and CDR2 YSYEKL. This CDR3 is built from 14 residues. Trimming at V came to 2 bases and at J to 3 bases, leaving 3 bases not matched to a gene. DNA for the CDR3: TGCGCCAGCAGCCAAACGGGACTAGGCTACGAGCAGTACTTC. It yields the protein CASSQTGLGYEQYF.

The V and J genes are TRBV4-2 and TRBJ2-3, with TRBD2 matching 11 bases. Looked up from germline, CDR1 is LGHNA and CDR2 is YNFKEQ. The ends lost 4 bases at V and 7 bases at J; junction bases unmatched: 13. The CDR3 length is 17 residues. CDR3 nucleotide sequence: TGTGCCAGCAGCCTCTCCAAGACTAGCGGGGAAGGTAATACGCAGTATTTT. Translation: CASSLSKTSGEGNTQYF.

This chain uses TRBV19 with TRBJ1-6; TRBD1 agrees at 9 bases. V lost 8 bases and J lost 6; bases outside the gene matches: 5. This CDR3 contains 14 residues. CDR1 and CDR2 from the germline V gene are LNHDA and SQIVND (reference sequence). CDR3 loop: CASADRGGNSPLHF. The CDR3 bases are TGTGCCAGTGCGGACAGGGGTGGTAATTCACCCCTCCACTTT. The whole variable domain, filled in from reference TRBV19 and TRBJ1-6, reads DGGITQSPKYLFRKEGQNVTLSCEQNLNHDAMYWYRQDPGQGLRLIYYSQIVNDFQKGDIAEGYSVSREKKESFPLTVTSAQKNPTAFYLCASADRGGNSPLHFGNGTRLTVT.

The chain uses TRBV7-2 and TRBJ2-3, with 14 nucleotides matching TRBD2. From germline, CDR1 is SGHTA and CDR2 FQGNSA. V lost 6 bases to trimming and J lost 14 bases; unmatched junction nucleotides: 10. This CDR3 comprises 14 residues. The CDR3: CASRGLAGVQPGYF. The CDR3 DNA sequence: TGTGCCAGCAGGGGACTAGCGGGAGTCCAACCGGGGTATTTT. The whole variable domain, filled in from reference TRBV7-2 and TRBJ2-3, reads GAGVSQSPSNKVTEKGKDVELRCDPISGHTALYWYRQSLGQGLEFLIYFQGNSAPDKSGLPSDRFSAERTGGSVSTLTIQRTQQEDSAVYLCASRGLAGVQPGYFGPGTRLTVL.

V gene TRBV18 combines with J gene TRBJ1-1; no definite D call. Trimming left V 1 base short and J 1 base short, with 13 bases between. CDR1 and CDR2 (germline): KGHSH, LQKENI. The CDR3 spans 16 residues. The CDR3 nucleotides read TGTGCCAGCTCACCACAAGACACGAGTCGGAACACTGAAGCTTTCTTT. Its protein product is CASSPQDTSRNTEAFF.

The gene calls are TRBV10-2 and TRBJ2-7; maybe TRBD1 (6 bases). The CDR3 covers 14 residues. V was clipped by 1 base and J by 1 base, with 8 bases between them. CDR1 and CDR2 from the germline V gene are WSHSY and SAAADI. The CDR3 bases are TGCGCCAGCAGTGAGTGGGACAATTCCTACGAGCAGTACTTC. This sequence encodes CASSEWDNSYEQYF.

The gene calls are TRBV27 and TRBJ1-2, with a weak D call TRBD1 (6 bases). The ends were cut back, 2 bases at V and 3 bases at J, with 10 bases in the middle. This CDR3 has 14 amino acids. Germline V gene sequence: CDR1 MNHEY, CDR2 SMNVEV (reference sequence). In nucleotides, the CDR3 is TGTGCCAGCAGTTTAACAGGGTCGTACTATGGCTACACCTTC. Protein product: CASSLTGSYYGYTF.

The rearrangement links TRBV6-4 to TRBJ2-7; D may be TRBD1 (5 bases). Germline V gives CDR1 MRHNA, CDR2 SNTAGT. The CDR3 runs 13 residues. The V and J ends lost 4 bases and 1 base respectively, with 8 bases between them. Here the CDR3 DNA reads TGTGCCAGCAGTGGTCCAGGGTCCTACGAGCAGTACTTC. Translation: CASSGPGSYEQYF.

The V gene is TRBV6-6, the J gene TRBJ1-5; no clear D gene. V lost 0 bases and J lost 7, with 13 bases in between. In germline, CDR1 is MNHNY, CDR2 SVGAGI (reference sequence). This CDR3 contains 15 residues. The CDR3: CASSYSAEAGQPQHF. The CDR3 DNA sequence: TGTGCCAGCAGTTACTCGGCCGAAGCGGGGCAGCCCCAGCATTTT.